This section outlines one TCR beta chain sequence together with its context. Its antigen is undetermined. The source of the sample is a study of cytomegalovirus exposure and HLA in healthy donors. Trimming stripped 7 bases from V and 0 bases from J, with 10 bases between. The CDR3 consists of 13 residues. Germline V lookup: CDR1 SGHRS, CDR2 YFSETQ. Whole-study findings and limits: Reportedly, cytomegalovirus status was diagnosed with high sensitivity and specificity. Usually a TCR sequence was rare, but some public TCRs were found in many donors.

Sequencing was performed with immunoSEQ multiplex PCR; in TCRdb, only in-frame clones are kept and a portion is missing. The sample consists of about 130,000 clones, roughly 90% of them appearing once. This chain joins TRBV5-1 and TRBJ1-1; a weak D match, TRBD1 (6 bases). Input material: PBMCs. This TCR was sampled from a woman aged 18-35 years in good health and CMV-seronegative. The CDR3 nucleotides read TGCGCCAGCCAGACAGGCCTGAACACTGAAGCTTTCTTT. Translating it yields CASQTGLNTEAFF.